This T cell receptor beta chain was found in a study of T cells in Graves' hyperthyroidism and ophthalmopathy. This clonotype was seen a handful of times. RNA transcripts provided the source from which TCR beta CDR3 regions were amplified. TCR CDR3 underwent first-round RT-PCR with the HTBI primer set. One entry per CDR3 protein, called by TCRdb with MiXCR from the multiplex PCR reads. The table records about 840,000 distinct CDR3 sequences, about 38% of them present only once. Trimming left V 4 bases short and J 7 bases short, with 13 bases between. CDR1 and CDR2 (germline): SNHLY, FYNNEI. CDR3 length equals 14 residues. Uncontrolled infection, other autoimmune disease, pregnancy or lactation disqualified patients from enrolment. Diagnosing involved the use of clinical symptoms, serum thyroxine and TRAb, thyroid ultrasound and orbital computed tomography.

This TCR derives from a man younger than 35 with Graves' hyperthyroidism. Material: blood. The V gene is TRBV2, the J gene TRBJ2-2; perhaps TRBD2 as D (5 bases). This chain's CDR3 is CASSGAAQGGELFF. The CDR3 DNA is TGTGCCAGCAGTGGAGCGGCCCAAGGCGGGGAGCTGTTTTTT.